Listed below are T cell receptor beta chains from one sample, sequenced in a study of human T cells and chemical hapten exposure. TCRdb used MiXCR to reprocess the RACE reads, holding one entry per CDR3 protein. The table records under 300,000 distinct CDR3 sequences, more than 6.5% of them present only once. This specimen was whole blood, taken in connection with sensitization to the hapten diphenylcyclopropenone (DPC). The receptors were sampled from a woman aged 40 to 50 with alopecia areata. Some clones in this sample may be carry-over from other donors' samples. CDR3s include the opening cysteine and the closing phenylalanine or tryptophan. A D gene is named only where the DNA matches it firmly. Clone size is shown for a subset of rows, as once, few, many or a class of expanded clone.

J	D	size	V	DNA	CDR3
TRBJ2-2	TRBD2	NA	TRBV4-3	TGCGCCAGCAGCCAAGTAGCGGGAAACGCCGGGGAGCTGTTTTTT	CASSQVAGNAGELFF
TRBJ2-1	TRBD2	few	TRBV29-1	TGCAGCGCTCGGGGACTAGCGGGAGGGCGCGAGCAGTTCTTC	CSARGLAGGREQFF
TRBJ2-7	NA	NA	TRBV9	TGTGCCAGCAGCGTAGCCTCGCGCTCCGAGCAGTACTTC	CASSVASRSEQYF
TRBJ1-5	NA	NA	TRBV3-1	TGTGCCAGCAGCCAAGGAACTGGGGGCAATCAGCCCCAGCATTTT	CASSQGTGGNQPQHF
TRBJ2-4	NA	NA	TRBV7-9	TGTGCCAGTAGCCGGGACCCCGAAAACATTCAGTACTTC	CASSRDPENIQYF
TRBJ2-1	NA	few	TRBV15	TGTGCCACCACAGGGAAACGAGGGTACAATGAGCAGTTCTTC	CATTGKRGYNEQFF
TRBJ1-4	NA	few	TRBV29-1	TGCAGCGTCGTTCAGGGTTCTAATGAAAAACTGTTTTTT	CSVVQGSNEKLFF
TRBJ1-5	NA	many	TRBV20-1	TGCAGTGCTAGAGCCGAGGGGGATCAGCCCCAGCATTTT	CSARAEGDQPQHF
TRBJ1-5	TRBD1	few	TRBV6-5	TGTGCCAGCAGCTGGACAGGGGTCAATCAGCCCCAGCATTTT	CASSWTGVNQPQHF
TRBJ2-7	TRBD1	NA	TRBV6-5	TGTGCCAGCAGCCCCTACAGGGGGAGCTCCTACGAGCAGTACTTC	CASSPYRGSSYEQYF
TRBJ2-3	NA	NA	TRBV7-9	TGTGCCAGCAGCCGGAGAGGGTTAGCGGATAGCACAGATACGCAGTATTTT	CASSRRGLADSTDTQYF
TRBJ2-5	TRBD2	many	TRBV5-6	TGTGCCAGCAGCGGGAGGGGAGGAGAGACCCAGTACTTC	CASSGRGGETQYF
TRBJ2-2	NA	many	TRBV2	TGTGCCAGCAGTGAAGCTAGCTGGACAGACTTCGCGAACACCGGGGAGCTGTTTTTT	CASSEASWTDFANTGELFF
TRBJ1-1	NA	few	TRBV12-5	TGTGCTAGTGGAGTAGAAAGCTGGGGGCTCAATGAAGCTTTCTTT	CASGVESWGLNEAFF
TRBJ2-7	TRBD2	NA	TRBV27	TGTGCCAGCAGTTTGGCCGGGACTAGGGGGTGGTACGAGCAGTACTTC	CASSLAGTRGWYEQYF
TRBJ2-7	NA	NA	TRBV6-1	TGTGCCAGCAGTGAAGGGTTCTACGAGCAGTACTTC	CASSEGFYEQYF
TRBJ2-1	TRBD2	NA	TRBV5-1	TGCGCCAGCAGCTTATTCGGGCGGGAGAGGCGGTTCTTC	CASSLFGRERRFF
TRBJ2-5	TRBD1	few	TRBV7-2	TGTGCCAGCAGCCCAACAGGGGGACACATGAAAGAGACCCAGTACTTC	CASSPTGGHMKETQYF
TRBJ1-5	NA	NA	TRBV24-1	TGTGCCACCGAGGGGGGGTTCAATCAGCCCCAGCATTTT	CATEGGFNQPQHF
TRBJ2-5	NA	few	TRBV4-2	TGTGCCAGCAGCCAAGGTCCGTGGACGGAAGAGACCCAGTACTTC	CASSQGPWTEETQYF
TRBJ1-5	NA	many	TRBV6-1	TGTGCCCTTGGAGAGGGAAGCAATCAGCCCCAGCATTTT	CALGEGSNQPQHF
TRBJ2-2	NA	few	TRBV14	TGTGCCAGCAGCCATCTTGGGCTCTCTCGCAACACCGGGGAGCTGTTTTTT	CASSHLGLSRNTGELFF
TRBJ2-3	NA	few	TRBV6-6	TGTGCCAGCACCCGGTCAGTCTGGGGCACAGATACGCAGTATTTT	CASTRSVWGTDTQYF
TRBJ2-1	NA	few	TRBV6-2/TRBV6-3	TGTGCCAGCAGTTACTCGAGTCTCCCCGTGCAGTTCTTC	CASSYSSLPVQFF
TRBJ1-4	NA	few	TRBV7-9	TGTGCCAGCAGCCTCAGGGGCGGGGAGGATGAAAAACTGTTTTTT	CASSLRGGEDEKLFF
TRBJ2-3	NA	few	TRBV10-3	TGTGCCATCCGTACGCAAGGGGCCACAGATACGCAGTATTTT	CAIRTQGATDTQYF
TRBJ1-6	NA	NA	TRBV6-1	TGTGCCAGCGGACACCCCTCACCCCTCCACTTT	CASGHPSPLHF